Reported below is one T cell receptor (beta chain). Profiled with immunoSEQ multiplex PCR; TCRdb holds only in-frame clones, not every one. The sample comprises under 30,000 clones, about nine tenths of which are singletons, and approximately 6.9% rests with the top ten. CDR3 length equals 18 residues. With V trimmed by 5 bases and J by 5 bases, 12 bases remained unmatched. Germline CDR1 reads LNHNV; CDR2 reads YYDKDF (reference sequence). The data belong to a study of T cell changes during pregnancy in multiple sclerosis. The receptor's source is a female donor with multiple sclerosis, enrolled in a pregnancy study. The V call is TRBV15, the J call TRBJ2-2; 12 nucleotides agree with TRBD2. The sequenced sample was CD8+ T cells from peripheral blood mononuclear cells, obtained in the second trimester of pregnancy. CDR3 nucleotide sequence: TGTGCCACCAGCCGGGGTCTAGCGGGAGGGGCGAGGACCGGGGAGCTGTTTTTT. Translated, it gives CATSRGLAGGARTGELFF.